This is a list of T cell receptor beta chains from one sample in a study of beta chain features in type 1 diabetes. Only in-frame clones appear in the TCRdb table, and some are missing; sequencing was by immunoSEQ multiplex PCR. The table records 500,000 to 850,000 clones, about 14% of them present only once. The specimen sequenced was naive CD4+ T cells from blood. These receptors all stem from a young man with type 1 diabetes. CDR3s include the opening cysteine and the closing phenylalanine or tryptophan. The order of the fields is clone size, V gene, D gene, J gene, CDR3 protein, CDR3 DNA. The D gene is left open where the match is weak. Rows may omit the clone size; those that give it use once, few, many or a size class.

few	TRBV19	.	TRBJ2-3	CASSMTRRDTQYF	TGTGCCAGTAGTATGACTAGACGAGATACGCAGTATTTT
few	TRBV15	TRBD1	TRBJ2-7	CATSRLSGTGGYEQYF	TGTGCCACCAGCAGACTCTCCGGGACAGGGGGCTACGAGCAGTACTTC
few	TRBV29-1	.	TRBJ2-3	CSVLSGDTDTQYF	TGCAGCGTTCTAAGCGGCGACACAGATACGCAGTATTTT
.	TRBV11-2	TRBD1	TRBJ2-7	CASSSPRDRPYEQYF	TGTGCCAGCAGCTCGCCCCGGGACAGACCCTACGAGCAGTACTTC
.	TRBV7-9	.	TRBJ2-3	CASSIGLSTDTQYF	TGTGCCAGCAGTATCGGACTGAGCACAGATACGCAGTATTTT
.	TRBV25-1	.	TRBJ1-1	CASSAFRTGNTEAFF	TGTGCCAGCAGCGCCTTCAGAACAGGGAACACTGAAGCTTTCTTT
few	TRBV30	TRBD1	TRBJ2-7	CAWDRGNYEQYF	TGTGCGTGGGACAGGGGAAATTACGAGCAGTACTTC
.	TRBV9	.	TRBJ1-2	CASSAATAGYTF	TGTGCCAGCAGCGCTGCGACAGCAGGCTACACCTTC
.	TRBV28	.	TRBJ2-3	CASRTWDTQYF	TGTGCCAGCAGGACCTGGGATACGCAGTATTTT
.	TRBV28	.	TRBJ1-1	CASSDMNTEAFF	TGTGCCAGCAGCGACATGAACACTGAAGCTTTCTTT
.	TRBV9	.	TRBJ1-1	CVSSGSGVGNPFF	TGTGTCAGCAGCGGTAGTGGTGTAGGGAATCCTTTCTTT
.	TRBV29-1	.	TRBJ2-2	CSVEGVDSRELFF	TGCAGCGTTGAAGGGGTGGACAGCCGGGAGCTGTTTTTT
few	TRBV9	TRBD2	TRBJ2-5	CASSGTSGSWETQYF	TGTGCCAGCAGCGGGACTAGCGGGAGTTGGGAGACCCAGTACTTC
few	TRBV5-1	.	TRBJ1-1	CASSLISGNTEAFF	TGCGCCAGCAGCTTGATTTCAGGGAACACTGAAGCTTTCTTT
.	TRBV28	.	TRBJ1-1	CASSLTSTEAFF	TGTGCCAGCAGCCTCACAAGCACTGAAGCTTTCTTT
few	TRBV5-4	TRBD2	TRBJ2-5	CASSPRGTSGGQETQYF	TGTGCCAGCAGCCCCCGGGGGACTAGCGGGGGGCAAGAGACCCAGTACTTC
.	TRBV4-1	.	TRBJ1-1	CASSHPVGGPGETEAFF	TGCGCCAGCAGCCACCCGGTTGGGGGTCCCGGGGAGACTGAAGCTTTCTTT
.	TRBV2	TRBD1	TRBJ2-1	CASSRRQGSSYNEQFF	TGTGCCAGCAGTCGTCGACAGGGGAGCTCCTACAATGAGCAGTTCTTC
few	TRBV19	TRBD1	TRBJ1-5	CASSIRTGAINQPQHF	TGTGCCAGTAGTATTCGGACAGGGGCTATCAATCAGCCCCAGCATTTT
.	TRBV9	.	TRBJ2-2	CASSVEPGINTGELFF	TGTGCCAGCAGCGTAGAACCGGGGATAAACACCGGGGAGCTGTTTTTT
.	TRBV30	.	TRBJ2-1	CAWSRRTVDEQFF	TGTGCCTGGAGTAGGAGGACAGTCGATGAGCAGTTCTTC
.	TRBV5-4	.	TRBJ2-2	CASSLVPGAGELFF	TGTGCCAGCAGCTTGGTTCCCGGGGCCGGGGAGCTGTTTTTT
.	TRBV11-3	TRBD2	TRBJ2-1	CASSSPSGTGYNEQFF	TGTGCCAGCAGCTCGCCTAGCGGGACTGGCTACAATGAGCAGTTCTTC
.	TRBV7-9	TRBD1	TRBJ2-4	CASSFLTGLDKNIQYF	TGTGCCAGCAGCTTCTTGACAGGGTTGGACAAAAACATTCAGTACTTC
few	TRBV5-1	.	TRBJ1-2	CASSLARDYGYTF	TGCGCCAGCAGCTTGGCCAGGGACTATGGCTACACCTTC
few	TRBV6-5	.	TRBJ2-7	CASSYSAEQYF	TGTGCCAGCAGTTACTCAGCGGAGCAGTACTTC
few	TRBV27	TRBD2	TRBJ2-3	CASSFRAGEGNTQYF	TGTGCCAGCAGTTTCAGGGCGGGAGAGGGAAATACGCAGTATTTT
few	TRBV29-1	.	TRBJ2-7	CSALVKSSYEQYF	TGCAGCGCGCTGGTGAAGAGCTCCTACGAGCAGTACTTC
few	TRBV27	.	TRBJ1-2	CASSSRESENYGYTF	TGTGCCAGCAGCTCGAGGGAATCCGAGAACTATGGCTACACCTTC
few	TRBV7-2	.	TRBJ2-7	CASSLPSTYEQYF	TGTGCCAGCAGCTTGCCCTCCACCTACGAGCAGTACTTC
few	TRBV9	TRBD2	TRBJ2-1	CASSPRAGVGGNEQFF	TGTGCCAGCTCTCCCAGGGCGGGAGTGGGAGGAAATGAGCAGTTCTTC
.	TRBV9	.	TRBJ2-3	CASSVESTDTQYF	TGTGCCAGCAGCGTAGAGAGCACAGATACGCAGTATTTT
few	TRBV30	.	TRBJ1-2	CAWSVSAYGYTF	TGTGCCTGGAGTGTTAGTGCCTATGGCTACACCTTC
.	TRBV2	.	TRBJ1-1	CASRHGENTEAFF	TGTGCCAGCAGGCACGGGGAGAACACTGAAGCTTTCTTT
.	TRBV5-1	.	TRBJ1-2	CASSPDRIYGYTF	TGCGCCAGCAGCCCCGACAGGATCTATGGCTACACCTTC
.	TRBV6-5	.	TRBJ2-3	CASSYSMGPPDTQYF	TGTGCCAGCAGTTACTCGATGGGCCCCCCAGATACGCAGTATTTT
.	TRBV11-2	.	TRBJ2-1	CASSHSYNEQFF	TGTGCCAGCAGCCATTCTTACAATGAGCAGTTCTTC
.	TRBV29-1	TRBD1	TRBJ1-1	CSVAVRQGSSGTEAFF	TGCAGCGTCGCGGTCAGACAGGGGAGTTCGGGCACTGAAGCTTTCTTT
.	TRBV30	.	TRBJ2-1	CAWSVPRTNNEQFF	TGTGCCTGGAGTGTACCGAGGACAAACAATGAGCAGTTCTTC
.	TRBV25-1	.	TRBJ1-1	CASTTGARTEAFF	TGTGCCAGCACTACGGGGGCGCGTACTGAAGCTTTCTTT